The text below deals with one T cell receptor (beta chain). The data belong to a study of CD4+ T cells in melanoma. The CDR3 is 16 amino acids. The V gene lost 0 bases and the J gene lost 0 bases, with 13 bases spanning the gap. Germline V lookup: CDR1 SQVTM, CDR2 ANQGSEA. Clones were sequenced by immunoSEQ multiplex PCR, and TCRdb holds only the in-frame ones, with some missing. The sample has some 110,000 clones, over 80% seen once. The chain couples TRBV29-1 to TRBJ2-3, with unresolved D. This clonotype was obtained from a human donor with melanoma. Specimen: peripheral blood. The CDR3 DNA reads as TGCAGCGTTGAAGATGCCCGACCTCTTAGCACAGATACGCAGTATTTT. It encodes CSVEDARPLSTDTQYF.